A selection of T cell receptor beta chains follows, all from one sample in a study of blood T cell repertoires in COVID-19. Only in-frame clones appear in the TCRdb table, and some are missing; sequencing was by immunoSEQ multiplex PCR. Of about 190,000 clones in the sample, about three quarters are singletons; the top ten hold approximately 2.9%. The specimen was peripheral blood. The receptors were sampled from an elderly woman with active or convalescent COVID-19. CDR3s include the opening cysteine and the closing phenylalanine or tryptophan.

j_gene: TRBJ2-7
v_gene: TRBV19
CDR3aa: CASSMRTGGEYEQYF

j_gene: TRBJ2-5
v_gene: TRBV15
CDR3aa: CATSPISGGETQYF

j_gene: TRBJ1-1
v_gene: TRBV3-1/TRBV3-2
CDR3aa: CASSRQALYTEAFF

j_gene: TRBJ1-5
v_gene: TRBV6-5
CDR3aa: CASRNGQGSQPQHF

j_gene: TRBJ1-1
v_gene: TRBV5-5
CDR3aa: CASSLAPTGVNTEAFF

j_gene: TRBJ2-4
v_gene: TRBV6-2/TRBV6-3
CDR3aa: CASSYSTDRGTLKNIQYF

j_gene: TRBJ1-2
v_gene: TRBV5-1
CDR3aa: CASSSTPGHYGYTF

j_gene: TRBJ1-1
v_gene: TRBV10-3
CDR3aa: CAISAREGGTEAFF

j_gene: TRBJ2-1
v_gene: TRBV4-1
CDR3aa: CASSHNYNEQFF

j_gene: TRBJ2-7
v_gene: TRBV3-1/TRBV3-2
CDR3aa: CASSQDSPPTYEQYF

j_gene: TRBJ1-6
v_gene: TRBV5-1
CDR3aa: CASSLYDRASSYNSPLHF

j_gene: TRBJ2-3
v_gene: TRBV27
CDR3aa: CASSPSTDTQYF

j_gene: TRBJ2-5
v_gene: TRBV7-9
CDR3aa: CASTLGETQYF

j_gene: TRBJ1-5
v_gene: TRBV28
CDR3aa: CASSLPQGRQPQHF

j_gene: TRBJ2-5
v_gene: TRBV27
CDR3aa: CASSSTSGETQYF

j_gene: TRBJ1-4
v_gene: TRBV9
CDR3aa: CASSAPGQGTAEKLFF

j_gene: TRBJ2-3
v_gene: TRBV11-2
CDR3aa: CASSLVLFSSSPSTDTQYF

j_gene: TRBJ2-1
v_gene: TRBV10-3
CDR3aa: CAIGDYSGGAPHEQFF

j_gene: TRBJ2-3
v_gene: TRBV3-1/TRBV3-2
CDR3aa: CASSHRGGAIFDTQYF

j_gene: TRBJ2-5
v_gene: TRBV9
CDR3aa: CASSGQGLAGETQYF

j_gene: TRBJ2-2
v_gene: TRBV5-1
CDR3aa: CASSLDGSARAGELFF

j_gene: TRBJ1-3
v_gene: TRBV7-9
CDR3aa: CASSPSEGWSTIYF

j_gene: TRBJ1-5
v_gene: TRBV4-1
CDR3aa: CASSQNPGQGQPQHF

j_gene: TRBJ1-3
v_gene: TRBV11-2
CDR3aa: CASSLDHRGSGNTIYF

j_gene: TRBJ2-1
v_gene: TRBV27
CDR3aa: CASSSDPDSVLLSYNEQFF

j_gene: TRBJ1-6
v_gene: TRBV6-5
CDR3aa: CASSGQGTYNSPLHF

j_gene: TRBJ2-6
v_gene: TRBV7-9
CDR3aa: CASSFRSSGANVLTF

j_gene: TRBJ1-3
v_gene: TRBV6-8
CDR3aa: CASITPGLGSNTIYF

j_gene: TRBJ1-1
v_gene: TRBV2
CDR3aa: CASSGQQTTEAFF

j_gene: TRBJ1-3
v_gene: TRBV3-1/TRBV3-2
CDR3aa: CASSPTGVSGNTIYF

j_gene: TRBJ1-1
v_gene: TRBV11-2
CDR3aa: CASSSTTGEVGAFF

j_gene: TRBJ2-3
v_gene: TRBV11-2
CDR3aa: CASSLTLAGADTQYF

j_gene: TRBJ1-4
v_gene: TRBV2
CDR3aa: CASIIRQGLEKLFF

j_gene: TRBJ1-5
v_gene: TRBV6-5
CDR3aa: CASREFSGMAQPQHF

j_gene: TRBJ1-1
v_gene: TRBV25-1
CDR3aa: CASSAPEQGAWATEAFF

j_gene: TRBJ1-5
v_gene: TRBV28
CDR3aa: CASSLNTGMDQPQHF

j_gene: TRBJ2-2
v_gene: TRBV5-4
CDR3aa: CASSIPQGGTGELFF

j_gene: TRBJ1-5
v_gene: TRBV7-3
CDR3aa: CASSLGGDQPQHF

j_gene: TRBJ1-4
v_gene: TRBV28
CDR3aa: CASSTSGQGNEKLFF

j_gene: TRBJ1-2
v_gene: TRBV18
CDR3aa: CASSPEGQGARGYGYTF

j_gene: TRBJ2-5
v_gene: TRBV12-3/TRBV12-4
CDR3aa: CASSYQETQYF

j_gene: TRBJ1-5
v_gene: TRBV2
CDR3aa: CASIADRNQPQHF

j_gene: TRBJ2-7
v_gene: TRBV2
CDR3aa: CASSRTVRVDEQYF

j_gene: TRBJ1-5
v_gene: TRBV11-3
CDR3aa: CASSFIMRRQPQHF

j_gene: TRBJ1-1
v_gene: TRBV28
CDR3aa: CASSLTRLTEAFF

j_gene: TRBJ2-1
v_gene: TRBV24-1
CDR3aa: CATSALGGFDEQFF

j_gene: TRBJ1-5
v_gene: TRBV7-2
CDR3aa: CASSLVPRGPQHF

j_gene: TRBJ2-3
v_gene: TRBV4-2
CDR3aa: CASSPRQGPDTQYF

j_gene: TRBJ1-3
v_gene: TRBV5-1
CDR3aa: CASSSKGTGEAGNTIYF

j_gene: TRBJ1-1
v_gene: TRBV19
CDR3aa: CASSRGTGHPNTEAFF

j_gene: TRBJ2-3
v_gene: TRBV5-1
CDR3aa: CASSLRQITDTQYF

j_gene: TRBJ2-1
v_gene: TRBV24-1
CDR3aa: CATSGGSGNEQFF

j_gene: TRBJ1-6
v_gene: TRBV3-1/TRBV3-2
CDR3aa: CASRLDRSNSPLHF

j_gene: TRBJ1-1
v_gene: TRBV2
CDR3aa: CATSGGRLGAGEAFF

j_gene: TRBJ1-1
v_gene: TRBV5-1
CDR3aa: CASSLKGQGGTRDTEAFF

j_gene: TRBJ1-2
v_gene: TRBV19
CDR3aa: CASSGTPGQYNYGYTF

j_gene: TRBJ1-5
v_gene: TRBV4-2
CDR3aa: CASSQDKGDSNQPQHF

j_gene: TRBJ2-5
v_gene: TRBV2
CDR3aa: CASSILAGQETQYF

j_gene: TRBJ1-1
v_gene: TRBV9
CDR3aa: CASSVAWAVQGDTEAFF

j_gene: TRBJ1-2
v_gene: TRBV6-5
CDR3aa: CASSHPGQGNYGYTF